Shown below are 12 T cell receptor beta chains from a single sample sequenced in a study of shared clonotypes between healthy human individuals. The method was immunoSEQ multiplex PCR; TCRdb's version includes in-frame clones alone and lacks a portion of them. The table lists about 2.3 million clones, under 95% of them singletons, with around 0.38% in the top ten. The sequenced material came from naive CD4+ T cells from PBMCs. The subset was: CD45RA+ positively selected. The receptors here all came from a man aged 18 to 29 in good health. Some clones in this sample may be carry-over from other donors' samples.

The chain is built from TRBV6-1 and TRBJ2-2; D gene ambiguous. The germline V and J ends were trimmed by 2 bases and 3 bases, with 13 bases remaining between them. CDR1 and CDR2 from the germline V gene are MNHNS and SASEGT. There are 16 residues in the CDR3. DNA of the CDR3: TGTGCCAGCAGTGAAAGAGCAGCTAGAGACACCGGGGAGCTGTTTTTT. Protein product: CASSERAARDTGELFF.

The CDR3 spells CASSLSLGSYGYTF. DNA of the CDR3: TGTGCCAGCAGCTTGTCTCTCGGGAGTTATGGCTACACCTTC. This chain links TRBV5-8 with TRBJ1-2; D is unresolved. The CDR3 spans 14 residues. In germline, CDR1 is SGHTS, CDR2 YDEGEE. With 1 base removed from V and 5 bases from J, the gap between germline ends came to 12 bases.

V and J are TRBV4-1 and TRBJ1-2; the D is unclear. Germline V lookup: CDR1 MGHRA, CDR2 YSYEKL. CDR3 size: 14 residues. Trimming removed 0 bases from V and 7 bases from J, with 12 bases in between. The CDR3 here is CASSQEASLRGYTF. As DNA, the CDR3 is TGCGCCAGCAGCCAAGAGGCATCGCTCCGTGGCTACACCTTC.

This chain uses TRBV28 with TRBJ1-1, with 10 bases identical to TRBD1. This CDR3 is 15 amino acids long. Germline assignment: CDR1 MDHEN and CDR2 SYDVKM. V dropped 1 base and J dropped 5; count of bases not matched to a gene: 4. The CDR3 reads CASSLSGQGGTEAFF. Written as DNA, the CDR3 is TGTGCCAGCAGTTTATCAGGACAGGGGGGGACTGAAGCTTTCTTT.

CDR3 region: CASSLKVSLGRNQPQHF. CDR3 in DNA: TGTGCCAGCAGTTTAAAAGTTTCTCTGGGCCGAAATCAGCCCCAGCATTTT. This chain connects TRBV28 to TRBJ1-5; no clear D gene. The CDR3 covers 17 residues. CDR1 is MDHEN, CDR2 SYDVKM, per germline. V was trimmed by 2 bases and J by 4 bases, leaving 18 bases between them.

As for this clone: The same CDR3 is also encoded by other DNA sequences in this sample. The CDR3 here is CASSLTSGNTEAFF. CDR3 bases: TGTGCCAGCAGCTTAACGTCAGGAAACACTGAAGCTTTCTTT. The V call is TRBV7-3, the J call TRBJ1-1; the D is unclear. The germline V and J ends were trimmed by 0 bases and 2 bases, with 7 bases remaining between them. This CDR3 has 14 residues. The germline V gene has CDR1 SGHTA and CDR2 FQGTGA. Filled out from reference TRBV7-3 and TRBJ1-1, the complete variable domain reads GAGVSQTPSNKVTEKGKYVELRCDPISGHTALYWYRQSLGQGPEFLIYFQGTGAADDSGLPNDRFFAVRPEGSVSTLKIQRTERGDSAVYLCASSLTSGNTEAFFGQGTRLTVV.

This clone turned up a few times. This chain connects TRBV2 to TRBJ1-2; no clear D gene. There are 15 residues in the CDR3. Germline V gene lookup returns CDR1 SNHLY and CDR2 FYNNEI. Deletions cut 0 bases from V and 7 bases from J, with 15 bases between. CDR3 sequence: CASSEALLARGGYTF. The CDR3 DNA is TGTGCCAGCAGTGAAGCGCTTTTGGCCCGGGGTGGCTACACCTTC.

The chain has TRBV28 and TRBJ2-1, with 7 bases fitting TRBD1. V shed 10 bases and J 8 bases; nucleotides not matched to a gene: 20. Germline V gene sequence: CDR1 MDHEN, CDR2 SYDVKM. The CDR3 extends over 16 amino acids. CDR3 loop: CATRDRSFNLRYEQFF. The CDR3 DNA reads as TGTGCCACCCGGGACAGAAGCTTCAATTTACGGTATGAGCAGTTCTTC.

This clone has a single count. J is TRBJ2-4 and V is TRBV5-3; the match to TRBD1 covers 8 bases. TRBV5-3 is recorded as an ORF, its role being uncertain. This CDR3 has 16 amino acids. V lost 4 bases and J lost 3; bases outside the gene matches: 9. The CDR3 DNA reads as TGTGCCAGAAGCCACGGACAGGGTGAAGGCAAAAACATTCAGTACTTC. Residues: CARSHGQGEGKNIQYF.

This clone has more than one count but fewer than ten. The V gene is TRBV28, the J gene TRBJ1-5; 8 nucleotides align to TRBD1. This CDR3 is 13 amino acids long. V lost 7 bases and J lost 6; bases outside the gene matches: 5. The V gene's germline CDR1 is MDHEN and CDR2 SYDVKM. The CDR3 is CASTAGGFQPQHF. In DNA form, the CDR3 reads TGTGCCAGCACGGCAGGGGGCTTTCAGCCCCAGCATTTT.

Written as DNA, the CDR3 is TGTGCCAGTAGTTCCCGGGGTCAGAGCACAGATACGCAGTATTTT. Amino acid sequence: CASSSRGQSTDTQYF. The chain uses TRBV19 and TRBJ2-3, with a possible D match to TRBD2 (5 bases). Per the germline V gene, CDR1 is LNHDA and CDR2 is SQIVND (reference sequence). The CDR3 consists of 15 residues. V was trimmed by 5 bases and J by 0 bases, leaving 12 bases between them.

The rearrangement links TRBV5-1 to TRBJ1-4, with 11 bases aligning to TRBD1. The CDR3 runs 15 residues. Germline V gene sequence: CDR1 SGHRS, CDR2 YFSETQ. J lost 7 bases, V lost 4 bases, and 6 bases had no gene match. CDR3 protein: CASSPDRGRVEKLFF. CDR3 DNA sequence: TGCGCCAGCAGCCCGGACAGGGGGCGGGTTGAAAAACTGTTTTTT.